This entry is about one TCR beta chain. Antigen unknown. Primers: 60 Vbeta forward and 13 Jbeta reverse. Data came from immunoSEQ multiplex PCR; TCRdb stores just in-frame clones and leaves some out. The data contain 100,000 to 150,000 clones, over 75% of them singletons. The data belong to a study of cytomegalovirus exposure and HLA in healthy donors. Donors counted as nominally healthy when sampled, yet unrecorded immune exposures were likely. Study-wide points: Roughly even sequencing depth across donors was the assumption behind the presence/absence analyses. Confirmation was obtained in vitro that three CMV-associated chains are specific for CMV antigens. As a later analysis showed, a missense DCLRE1C variant was linked to trimming of TCR beta V- and J-genes.

This CDR3 spans 16 amino acids. The junction had 6 bases not matched to a gene; V was cut back by 2 bases and J by 6 bases. CDR1 SGHRS and CDR2 YFSETQ come from the germline V gene. This sequence originates from a man between 18 and 35 years old in good health and CMV-seropositive. This chain links TRBV5-1 with TRBJ2-2; 11 bases agree with TRBD2. Sequencing used PBMCs. The CDR3: CASSLVAGGLSGELFF. Here the CDR3 DNA reads TGCGCCAGCAGCTTAGTAGCGGGAGGGCTCTCCGGGGAGCTGTTTTTT. The full variable domain, its missing parts supplied by reference TRBV5-1 and TRBJ2-2, is KAGVTQTPRYLIKTRGQQVTLSCSPISGHRSVSWYQQTPGQGLQFLFEYFSETQRNKGNFPGRFSGRQFSNSRSEMNVSTLELGDSALYLCASSLVAGGLSGELFFGEGSRLTVL.